One sample yielded the 20 T cell receptor beta chains listed below, sequenced in a study of blood T cell repertoires in COVID-19. Generated by immunoSEQ multiplex PCR, the TCRdb table keeps only in-frame clones and is missing some. The data contain around 94,000 clones, 75% to 85% of them singletons. The source material was peripheral blood. These receptors originate from a human donor in a cohort sampled during active COVID-19.

This clone showed up just a few times. V usage is TRBV25-1 and J usage is TRBJ1-2; 10 bases are shared with TRBD1. V shed 7 bases, J shed 3 bases, and the junction held 5 bases outside the gene matches. CDR1 MGHDK and CDR2 SYGVNS come from the germline V gene. CDR3 size: 14 residues. CDR3 loop: CASNQGQGDYGYTF. DNA for the CDR3: TGTGCCAGCAACCAAGGACAGGGGGACTATGGCTACACCTTC.

V gene TRBV12-3 or TRBV12-4 combines with J gene TRBJ1-6, with a possible D match to TRBD1 (5 bases). The CDR3 is made up of 13 amino acids. V lost 5 bases and J lost 14, with 16 bases in between. This chain's CDR3 is CASSLGPGGTLHF. The CDR3 DNA follows: TGTGCCAGCAGTCTAGGGCCTGGGGGGACCCTCCACTTT.

This sequence joins TRBV18 and TRBJ2-7; tentative D call: TRBD1 (7 bases). Trimming took off 0 bases at V and 4 bases at J, with 13 bases between the two ends. The CDR3 extends over 15 amino acids. Germline CDR1 and CDR2: KGHSH and LQKENI. The CDR3 DNA reads as TGTGCCAGCTCACCACCTCAGGGGGGTCGGTACGAGCAGTACTTC. Translating it yields CASSPPQGGRYEQYF.

This clone was observed a handful of times. The chain uses TRBV10-1 and TRBJ1-1, with no clear D. Germline CDR1 reads WNHNN; CDR2 reads SYGVQD (reference sequence). CDR3 length equals 14 residues. V shed 6 bases and J shed 1 base, with 12 bases lying between them. CDR3 protein: CASSRETGNTEAFF. Here the CDR3 DNA reads TGCGCCAGCAGCCGGGAAACTGGGAACACTGAAGCTTTCTTT.

This chain connects TRBV16 to TRBJ2-3, with D unclear. V shed 1 base and J shed 4 bases, with 9 bases lying between them. Germline loops: CDR1 KGHSY, CDR2 FQNENV. The CDR3 is 14 amino acids. In DNA form, the CDR3 reads TGTGCCAGCAGCCAATGGCCAGCGCCAGATACGCAGTATTTT. Residues: CASSQWPAPDTQYF.

The chain combines TRBV7-9 with TRBJ2-6, with D perhaps TRBD2 (5 bases). CDR1 and CDR2 from the germline V gene are SEHNR and FQNEAQ (reference sequence). This CDR3 is 15 amino acids long. The V gene lost 2 bases and the J gene lost 3 bases, with 8 bases spanning the gap. CDR3 residues: CASSLRGSGANVLTF. CDR3 bases: TGTGCCAGCAGCTTACGAGGGAGTGGGGCCAACGTCCTGACTTTC.

CDR3 DNA sequence: TGTGCCAGTAGTCCAGGGGCAAGCAATCAGCCCCAGCATTTT. This gives the protein CASSPGASNQPQHF. This sequence joins TRBV19 and TRBJ1-5, with D possibly matching TRBD1 (6 bases). CDR3 size: 14 residues. V was trimmed by 5 bases and J by 1 base, leaving 9 bases between them. In germline, CDR1 is LNHDA, CDR2 SQIVND (reference sequence).

V and J are TRBV11-2 and TRBJ2-2, with TRBD1 matching 7 bases. The CDR3 runs to 14 residues. With V trimmed by 4 bases and J by 7 bases, 6 bases remained unmatched. CDR1 is SGHAT, CDR2 FQNNGV, per germline. DNA of the CDR3: TGTGCCAGCAGCTCGGACAGGCGGATCGGGGAGCTGTTTTTT. It yields the protein CASSSDRRIGELFF.

The chain recombines TRBV5-1 with TRBJ2-1, with TRBD2 matching over 7 bases. V shed 7 bases, J shed 10 bases, and the junction held 5 bases outside the gene matches. Germline V CDR1 and CDR2: SGHRS, YFSETQ. The CDR3 consists of 11 residues. The CDR3 nucleotides are TGCGCCAGCTGGGTTAGCGGGGAGCAGTTCTTC. It translates to CASWVSGEQFF.

Here the CDR3 DNA reads TGTGCCAGCAGCTTAGTGACTAGCTTCCCCGGGGAGCTGTTTTTT. It encodes CASSLVTSFPGELFF. The V and J genes are TRBV11-2 and TRBJ2-2, with TRBD2 identical over 7 bases. This CDR3 comprises 15 residues. Germline trimming cut 1 base from V and 6 bases from J; bases unmatched to any gene: 5. Looked up from germline, CDR1 is SGHAT and CDR2 is FQNNGV.

The CDR3 region is CASSLDQGNTIYF. The CDR3 DNA is TGTGCCAGCAGCTTGGACCAGGGAAACACCATATATTTT. The rearrangement uses TRBV5-5 and TRBJ1-3; D not resolved. The CDR3 has 13 amino acids. Germline CDR1 is SGHKS and CDR2 is YYEKEE (reference sequence). V lost 0 bases and J lost 4, with 5 bases in between.

V usage is TRBV28 and J usage is TRBJ2-3; 8 bases are a match to TRBD1. With 3 bases clipped from V and 3 bases from J, the junction kept 8 bases outside the gene matches. The CDR3 is 16 residues long. From germline, CDR1 is MDHEN and CDR2 SYDVKM. CDR3 in amino acids: CASSLFRGRGTDTQYF. As DNA, the CDR3 is TGTGCCAGCAGTTTGTTCAGGGGGCGCGGGACAGATACGCAGTATTTT.

Only a few counts were recorded for this clone. Here the CDR3 DNA reads TGTGCCAGCAGTCGAGACAGTTCTTCATATGGCTACACCTTC. Amino acid sequence: CASSRDSSSYGYTF. This chain uses TRBV2 with TRBJ1-2; TRBD1 might be the D (5 bases). V gave up 5 bases and J gave up 5 bases, with 15 bases separating them. The CDR3 is 14 amino acids. Germline V gene data show CDR1 as SNHLY and CDR2 as FYNNEI. The whole variable domain, remainder taken from reference TRBV2 and TRBJ1-2, is EPEVTQTPSHQVTQMGQEVILRCVPISNHLYFYWYRQILGQKVEFLVSFYNNEISEKSEIFDDQFSVERPDGSNFTLKIRSTKLEDSAMYFCASSRDSSSYGYTFGSGTRLTVV.

This clone was seen a handful of times. The chain is built from TRBV6-5 and TRBJ1-1; possibly TRBD1 for D (5 bases). This CDR3 is 13 amino acids long. V was clipped by 7 bases and J by 4 bases, with 13 bases between them. CDR1 is MNHEY, CDR2 SVGAGI, per germline. CDR3 protein: CASTKGISTEAFF. DNA of the CDR3: TGTGCCAGCACCAAGGGGATTTCCACTGAAGCTTTCTTT.

V is TRBV23-1 and J is TRBJ2-7, with a tentative D call TRBD1 (6 bases). TRBV23-1 is reported as an ORF; its role is uncertain. V gave up 3 bases and J gave up 3 bases, with 12 bases separating them. CDR3 size: 14 residues. The CDR3 spells CASSQTGRDYEQYF. DNA for the CDR3: TGCGCCAGCAGTCAGACAGGCCGCGACTACGAGCAGTACTTC.

The chain carries TRBV21-1 and TRBJ2-7; the table's D call, TRBD2, has no DNA check behind it. TRBV21-1 is a recognized pseudogene. This CDR3 region has 13 residues. CDR3 residues: CASSIRGVYEQYF. The CDR3 nucleotides are TGTGCCAGCAGCATCCGGGGGGTCTACGAGCAGTACTTC.

The rearrangement joins TRBV15 to TRBJ1-6; no reliable D call. Trimming stripped 4 bases from V and 7 bases from J, with 5 bases between. The CDR3 loop spans 12 amino acids. CDR1 LNHNV and CDR2 YYDKDF come from the germline V gene (reference sequence). For the CDR3, the DNA is TGTGCCACCAGCACAGTGAATTCACCCCTCCACTTT. It specifies CATSTVNSPLHF.

V is TRBV27 and J is TRBJ1-1; 7 bases line up with TRBD1. With 2 bases clipped from V and 1 base from J, the junction kept 1 base outside the gene matches. Germline-derived CDR1 and CDR2 are MNHEY and SMNVEV (reference sequence). The CDR3 sequence is 14 residues long. CDR3 in amino acids: CASSLRDRNTEAFF. Here the CDR3 DNA reads TGTGCCAGCAGTTTAAGGGACAGGAACACTGAAGCTTTCTTT.

The CDR3 loop is CASSLDRGDNSPLHF. CDR3 nucleotides: TGTGCCAGCAGCTTAGACAGGGGGGATAATTCACCCCTCCACTTT. This rearrangement joins TRBV11-2 to TRBJ1-6; 7 bases fit TRBD1. Germline V gives CDR1 SGHAT, CDR2 FQNNGV. The J segment lost 5 bases and the V segment lost 0 bases, leaving 1 base of the junction unmatched. There are 15 residues in the CDR3.

J is TRBJ2-7 and V is TRBV30; D unresolved. This CDR3 has 12 residues. Per the germline V gene, CDR1 is GTSNPN and CDR2 is SVGIG (reference sequence). V lost 0 bases to trimming and J lost 3 bases, with 6 bases between them. CDR3 sequence reads: CAWSVLSYEQYF. The CDR3 DNA follows: TGTGCCTGGAGTGTACTTAGCTACGAGCAGTACTTC.